These 22 T cell receptor beta chains were all obtained from the same sample, sequenced in a study of T-cell memory formation after mild COVID-19. TCRdb recomputed calls from the 5' RACE reads with MiXCR, one row per CDR3 protein. This table holds some 310,000 distinct CDR3 sequences, 20% to 25% found once. The sequenced sample consisted of PBMCs or a T cell subset sorted from them (not recorded which). Receptors originate from a young man who had mild COVID-19 (a few samples of this study predate the infection). Cell type and time point are not known.

The rearrangement joins TRBV6-6 to TRBJ2-1, with 10 bases that match TRBD2. The germline V gene has CDR1 MNHNY and CDR2 SVGAGI (reference sequence). V was pared by 2 bases and J by 7 bases, with 5 bases of the junction left unmatched. The CDR3 sequence is 15 residues long. CDR3 loop: CASSYVQRGGNEQFF. CDR3 nucleotides: TGTGCCAGCAGTTACGTCCAGCGGGGGGGGAATGAGCAGTTCTTC.

CDR3 DNA sequence: TGCAGTGCTTATTCGGGACTAGCTTTCGCCGAGCAGTACTTC. Its protein product is CSAYSGLAFAEQYF. The V call is TRBV20-1, the J call TRBJ2-7, with 9 bases fitting TRBD2. Unmatched junction bases numbered 11, after V lost 5 bases and J lost 6 bases. From germline, CDR1 is DFQATT and CDR2 SNEGSKA (reference sequence). This CDR3 region has 14 residues.

This rearrangement joins TRBV20-1 to TRBJ1-2; D not resolved. This CDR3 has 13 residues. V lost 6 bases to trimming and J lost 5 bases, with 16 bases between them. Per germline, CDR1 DFQATT and CDR2 SNEGSKA (reference sequence). The CDR3 bases are TGCAGTGCCGGCACAGTTGGAGGTTATGGCTACACCTTC. It is translated as CSAGTVGGYGYTF.

CDR3 nucleotides: TGCGCCAGCAGCCAAGGGGGGTTCACAGATACGCAGTATTTT. This codes for CASSQGGFTDTQYF. The rearrangement uses TRBV4-3 and TRBJ2-3; possibly TRBD1 or TRBD2 for D (5 bases each). V shed 1 base and J shed 2 bases, with 7 bases lying between them. Germline CDR1 is LGHNA and CDR2 is YSLEER. The CDR3 totals 14 residues.

CDR3 DNA sequence: TGCGCCAGCAGCTTGTGGCAGAACACCGGGGAGCTGTTTTTT. As protein: CASSLWQNTGELFF. V is TRBV5-1 and J is TRBJ2-2, with D hard to call. From germline, CDR1 is SGHRS and CDR2 YFSETQ. This CDR3 region has 14 residues. V was cut by 1 base and J by 1 base, with 5 bases left in between.

The chain links TRBV4-3 to TRBJ2-2; a weak D match, TRBD1 (6 bases). V was pared by 0 bases and J by 7 bases, with 12 bases between. The CDR3 totals 15 residues. CDR1 and CDR2 (germline): LGHNA, YSLEER. The chain's CDR3 is CASSQEVSDSGELFF. The CDR3, as DNA: TGCGCCAGCAGCCAAGAAGTCTCGGACAGCGGGGAGCTGTTTTTT.

The V and J genes are TRBV7-9 and TRBJ1-1; D gene unclear. Trimming shortened V by 5 bases and J by 1 base, and 11 bases separated the two germline ends. The germline V gene encodes CDR1 SEHNR and CDR2 FQNEAQ (reference sequence). CDR3 size: 14 residues. The CDR3 is CASSPPWGNTEAFF. The DNA of the CDR3 is TGTGCCAGCAGCCCCCCGTGGGGGAACACTGAAGCTTTCTTT.

V usage is TRBV4-1 and J usage is TRBJ2-3; D may be TRBD2 (7 bases). CDR1 is MGHRA, CDR2 YSYEKL, per germline. V lost 0 bases and J 7 bases, leaving 20 bases between the germline ends. The CDR3 contains 17 residues. The CDR3 spells CASSQENREAGEYTQYF. The CDR3 coding sequence is TGCGCCAGCAGCCAAGAGAATCGGGAGGCAGGGGAATATACGCAGTATTTT.

The chain has TRBV4-1 and TRBJ2-5; TRBD2 aligns across 10 bases. The CDR3 has 17 residues. J gave up 5 bases and V 1 base, and 10 bases lay outside the gene matches. Germline V CDR1 and CDR2: MGHRA, YSYEKL. As DNA, the CDR3 is TGCGCCAGCAGCCAAGTAGGGAGCGGGGGGGCCTGGGAGACCCAGTACTTC. This encodes CASSQVGSGGAWETQYF.

This chain uses TRBV6-1 with TRBJ1-1, with D hard to call. Looked up from germline, CDR1 is MNHNS and CDR2 is SASEGT. This CDR3 region has 12 residues. V lost 9 bases and J lost 1, with 9 bases in between. CDR3 sequence (DNA): TGTGCCAGTAGGGCAGCGAACACTGAAGCTTTCTTT. Protein sequence: CASRAANTEAFF.

This clonotype appeared a few times. The rearrangement joins TRBV5-1 to TRBJ1-5, with 9 positions matching TRBD1. CDR1 and CDR2 (germline): SGHRS, YFSETQ. The CDR3 extends over 16 amino acids. V shed 0 bases, J shed 5 bases, and the junction held 6 bases outside the gene matches. The CDR3 sequence is CASSLGPGQGDQPQHF. CDR3 sequence (DNA): TGCGCCAGCAGCTTGGGACCGGGACAGGGAGATCAGCCCCAGCATTTT.

The chain combines TRBV7-9 with TRBJ1-4; D is ambiguous. This CDR3 has 12 amino acids. The V gene's germline CDR1 is SEHNR and CDR2 FQNEAQ (reference sequence). V was trimmed by 11 bases and J by 0 bases, leaving 7 bases between them. The CDR3 DNA follows: TGTGCCCTAAGAGCAACTAATGAAAAACTGTTTTTT. Its protein product is CALRATNEKLFF. Full variable domain (missing parts from reference TRBV7-9 and TRBJ1-4): DTGVSQNPRHKITKRGQNVTFRCDPISEHNRLYWYRQTLGQGPEFLTYFQNEAQLEKSRLLSDRFSAERPKGSFSTLEIQRTEQGDSAMYLCALRATNEKLFFGSGTQLSVL.

This chain uses TRBV11-2 with TRBJ1-5; D is ambiguous. The length of the CDR3 is 13 residues. From germline, CDR1 is SGHAT and CDR2 FQNNGV. The V end lost 0 bases, the J end lost 7 bases, and 7 bases lay between the germline ends. The CDR3 spells CASSLEMEQPQHF. Here the CDR3 DNA reads TGTGCCAGCAGCTTAGAAATGGAACAGCCCCAGCATTTT. The full variable domain, its missing parts supplied by reference TRBV11-2 and TRBJ1-5, is EAGVAQSPRYKIIEKRQSVAFWCNPISGHATLYWYQQILGQGPKLLIQFQNNGVVDDSQLPKDRFSAERLKGVDSTLKIQPAKLEDSAVYLCASSLEMEQPQHFGDGTRLSIL.

The chain is built from TRBV10-3 and TRBJ2-3; the D gene is possibly TRBD2 (5 bases). This CDR3 has 14 residues. With 10 bases removed from V and 0 bases from J, the gap between germline ends came to 14 bases. Germline assignment: CDR1 ENHRY and CDR2 SYGVKD. The CDR3 DNA sequence: TGTGCCAGCTCCCGGGGAGCTAGCACAGATACGCAGTATTTT. Amino acids: CASSRGASTDTQYF.

The chain employs TRBV6-5 and TRBJ1-5, with 9 bases lining up with TRBD1. V trimming: 8 bases; J trimming: 3 bases; junction bases outside the gene matches: 8. The CDR3 is 15 residues long. CDR1 and CDR2 from the germline V gene are MNHEY and SVGAGI. As DNA, the CDR3 is TGTGCCAGCCAGGCGGACAGGGGTGCCAATCAGCCCCAGCATTTT. This gives the protein CASQADRGANQPQHF.

This sequence joins TRBV20-1 and TRBJ1-1, with a weak D call TRBD1 (5 bases). The ends were cut back, 3 bases at V and 10 bases at J, with 18 bases in the middle. The CDR3 extends over 13 amino acids. CDR1 is DFQATT and CDR2 is SNEGSKA in the germline V gene (reference sequence). The CDR3 loop is CSASPYMGRGAFF. The CDR3 DNA reads TGCAGTGCTAGCCCCTACATGGGGCGCGGAGCTTTCTTT.

The genes are TRBV18 and TRBJ1-4; D is undetermined. Trimming shortened V by 2 bases and J by 1 base, and 5 bases separated the two germline ends. Per germline, CDR1 KGHSH and CDR2 LQKENI. This CDR3 is 14 amino acids long. The CDR3 reads CASSPRVTNEKLFF. CDR3 nucleotide sequence: TGTGCCAGCTCACCAAGAGTAACTAATGAAAAACTGTTTTTT.

The genes are TRBV7-9 and TRBJ1-5, with TRBD1 matching over 9 bases. Trimming at V came to 5 bases and at J to 5 bases, leaving 10 bases not matched to a gene. Germline loops: CDR1 SEHNR, CDR2 FQNEAQ (reference sequence). The CDR3 extends over 16 amino acids. The CDR3 bases are TGTGCCAGCAGCGGTAGCCACAGGGGGCAAGATCAGCCCCAGCATTTT. This translates into CASSGSHRGQDQPQHF.

The V and J genes are TRBV5-6 and TRBJ2-5; TRBD2 matches 7 bases. Germline CDR1 SGHDT, CDR2 YYEEEE. The CDR3 sequence is 15 residues long. V lost 0 bases and J lost 5; bases outside the gene matches: 7. In DNA, the CDR3 is TGTGCCAGCAGCTTGGCCAGGCGGCGGGAGGAGACCCAGTACTTC. This sequence encodes CASSLARRREETQYF.

The chain combines TRBV30 with TRBJ2-7; 8 bases are shared with TRBD1. From germline, CDR1 is GTSNPN and CDR2 SVGIG (reference sequence). The CDR3 is made up of 15 amino acids. V trimming: 7 bases; J trimming: 4 bases; junction bases outside the gene matches: 15. The CDR3 sequence: CASATPGQGLYEQYF. CDR3 coding DNA: TGTGCCTCTGCGACCCCCGGACAGGGATTGTACGAGCAGTACTTC. Combining the CDR3 with reference TRBV30 and TRBJ2-7 gives the whole variable domain SQTIHQWPATLVQPVGSPLSLECTVEGTSNPNLYWYRQAAGRGLQLLFYSVGIGQISSEVPQNLSASRPQDRQFILSSKKLLLSDSGFYLCASATPGQGLYEQYFGPGTRLTVT.

This chain links TRBV6-1 with TRBJ1-5; possible D gene TRBD1, 6 bases. CDR1 is MNHNS, CDR2 SASEGT, per germline. V gave up 2 bases and J gave up 5 bases, with 13 bases separating them. The CDR3 covers 15 residues. This chain's CDR3 is CASSENRAGDQPQHF. CDR3 sequence (DNA): TGTGCCAGCAGTGAAAATCGGGCAGGGGATCAGCCCCAGCATTTT.

This clonotype was seen more than once but under ten times. The rearrangement uses TRBV20-1 and TRBJ2-3; D unresolved. The CDR3 sequence is 11 residues long. Trimming removed 5 bases at V and 2 bases at J, with 5 bases between. Germline V gene lookup returns CDR1 DFQATT and CDR2 SNEGSKA (reference sequence). The CDR3 loop is CSARSTDTQYF. The CDR3 coding sequence is TGCAGTGCTCGGTCCACAGATACGCAGTATTTT.